The rows below give T cell receptor beta chains drawn from one sample of a study of T cells of healthy individuals. TCRdb independently ran MiXCR on the 5' RACE reads; one entry per CDR3 protein. The profile covers about 100,000 distinct CDR3 sequences, with approximately 16% appearing a single time and roughly 6.1% taken by the ten largest. Receptor source: a human donor in good health. Each CDR3 is given with its conserved first and last residue. Fields, in order: D gene, clone size, V gene, J gene, CDR3 protein, CDR3 DNA. A D gene is named only where the DNA matches it firmly. A clone size is listed for some rows: how often the clone was seen (once, few, many), or a class if it is expanded.

d_gene: -
abundance: few
v_gene: TRBV6-2/TRBV6-3
j_gene: TRBJ2-2
CDR3aa: CASSPGEEAGELFF
CDR3nt: TGTGCCAGCAGTCCAGGGGAGGAGGCCGGGGAGCTGTTTTTT

d_gene: -
abundance: few
v_gene: TRBV27
j_gene: TRBJ2-7
CDR3aa: CASSPVGSGTEREQYF
CDR3nt: TGTGCCAGCAGTCCCGTGGGTAGCGGGACAGAAAGGGAGCAGTACTTC

d_gene: TRBD1
abundance: few
v_gene: TRBV28
j_gene: TRBJ2-7
CDR3aa: CASSLRTGDLYEQYF
CDR3nt: TGTGCCAGCAGTTTACGGACAGGTGACCTCTACGAGCAGTACTTC

d_gene: TRBD1
abundance: many
v_gene: TRBV3-1
j_gene: TRBJ2-7
CDR3aa: CASSQMGQGAREQYF
CDR3nt: TGTGCCAGCAGCCAAATGGGACAGGGTGCGAGGGAGCAGTACTTC

d_gene: -
abundance: few
v_gene: TRBV7-6
j_gene: TRBJ2-7
CDR3aa: CASSSGPGTNYEQYF
CDR3nt: TGTGCCAGCAGCTCGGGGCCGGGGACCAACTACGAGCAGTACTTC

d_gene: TRBD1
abundance: few
v_gene: TRBV4-3
j_gene: TRBJ1-5
CDR3aa: CASSQDRQGGQPQHF
CDR3nt: TGCGCCAGCAGCCAAGACCGACAGGGAGGTCAGCCCCAGCATTTT

d_gene: -
abundance: few
v_gene: TRBV5-1
j_gene: TRBJ1-6
CDR3aa: CASSLGAGYNSPLHF
CDR3nt: TGCGCCAGCAGCTTGGGGGCAGGGTATAATTCACCCCTCCACTTT

d_gene: -
abundance: many
v_gene: TRBV6-1
j_gene: TRBJ2-2
CDR3aa: CASSPGSTGELFF
CDR3nt: TGTGCCAGCAGCCCAGGTTCCACCGGGGAGCTGTTTTTT

d_gene: -
abundance: -
v_gene: TRBV20-1
j_gene: TRBJ2-3
CDR3aa: CSARVRGQDTQYF
CDR3nt: TGCAGTGCTAGAGTCCGGGGGCAAGATACGCAGTATTTT

d_gene: -
abundance: -
v_gene: TRBV2
j_gene: TRBJ2-7
CDR3aa: CASSPGTAGEQYF
CDR3nt: TGTGCCAGCAGCCCCGGGACAGCGGGTGAGCAGTACTTC

d_gene: -
abundance: many
v_gene: TRBV5-1
j_gene: TRBJ1-1
CDR3aa: CASSRDGVSEAFF
CDR3nt: TGCGCCAGCAGTCGGGACGGAGTCTCCGAAGCTTTCTTT

d_gene: TRBD1
abundance: many
v_gene: TRBV28
j_gene: TRBJ1-4
CDR3aa: CASSLMGQGALVGEKLFF
CDR3nt: TGTGCCAGCAGTTTGATGGGGCAGGGGGCTCTTGTTGGTGAAAAACTGTTTTTT